This entry is about one T cell receptor (beta chain). Its antigen is unknown. The data stem from a study of chemoradiotherapy in HPV16-positive cancers. Overall study: Functional T-cell assays on a couple of HPV16-positive patients' cells defined candidate HPV-specific clones and common TCR motifs. Study-level findings and limits: Better recurrence-free survival went with HPV-responsive T-cell expansion in HPV16-positive patients. During treatment, candidate HPV-specific clones and E7-related motifs expanded in tumor.

Repeated repertoire sampling spanned the course of chemoradiotherapy. Using immunoSEQ multiplex PCR, the repertoire was profiled, and TCRdb retains in-frame clones only, with some absent. This sample has about 13,000 clones, with roughly 84% found just once. The CDR3 runs 15 residues. V lost 4 bases and J lost 7; bases outside the gene matches: 9. Germline lookup yields CDR1 SNHLY and CDR2 FYNNEI. The sequencing here drew on blood, taken from a patient who underwent chemoradiotherapy. The rearrangement joins TRBV2 to TRBJ1-4; 7 nucleotides line up with TRBD1. This TCR derives from a human donor with HPV-associated anogenital cancer. The CDR3 reads CASSGGTGVGEKLFF. The DNA of the CDR3 is TGTGCCAGCAGTGGGGGAACAGGGGTTGGTGAAAAACTGTTTTTT. Complete variable domain (other parts from reference TRBV2 and TRBJ1-4): EPEVTQTPSHQVTQMGQEVILRCVPISNHLYFYWYRQILGQKVEFLVSFYNNEISEKSEIFDDQFSVERPDGSNFTLKIRSTKLEDSAMYFCASSGGTGVGEKLFFGSGTQLSVL.